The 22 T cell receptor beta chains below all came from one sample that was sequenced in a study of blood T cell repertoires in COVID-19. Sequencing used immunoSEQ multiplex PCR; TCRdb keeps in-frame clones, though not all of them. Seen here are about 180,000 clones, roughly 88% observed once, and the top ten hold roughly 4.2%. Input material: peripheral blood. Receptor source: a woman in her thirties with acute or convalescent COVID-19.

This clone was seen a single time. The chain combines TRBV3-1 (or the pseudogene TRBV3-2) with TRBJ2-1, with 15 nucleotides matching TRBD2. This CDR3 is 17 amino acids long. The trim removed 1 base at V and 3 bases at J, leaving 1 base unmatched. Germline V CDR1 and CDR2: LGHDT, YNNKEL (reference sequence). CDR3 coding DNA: TGTGCCAGCAGCCAAGGGACTAGCGGGAGGGTCTACAATGAGCAGTTCTTC. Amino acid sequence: CASSQGTSGRVYNEQFF.

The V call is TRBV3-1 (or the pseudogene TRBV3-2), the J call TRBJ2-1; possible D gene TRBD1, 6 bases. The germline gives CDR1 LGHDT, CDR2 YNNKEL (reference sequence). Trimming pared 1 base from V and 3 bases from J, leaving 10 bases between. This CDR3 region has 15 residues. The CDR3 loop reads CASSQAPGVYNEQFF. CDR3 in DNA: TGTGCCAGCAGCCAAGCTCCAGGGGTCTACAATGAGCAGTTCTTC.

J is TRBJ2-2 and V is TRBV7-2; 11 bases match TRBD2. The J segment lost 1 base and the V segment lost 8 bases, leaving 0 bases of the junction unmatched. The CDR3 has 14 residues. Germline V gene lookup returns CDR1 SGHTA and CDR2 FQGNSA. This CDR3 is CASLAGGNTGELFF. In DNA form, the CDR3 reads TGTGCCAGCCTAGCGGGAGGGAACACCGGGGAGCTGTTTTTT.

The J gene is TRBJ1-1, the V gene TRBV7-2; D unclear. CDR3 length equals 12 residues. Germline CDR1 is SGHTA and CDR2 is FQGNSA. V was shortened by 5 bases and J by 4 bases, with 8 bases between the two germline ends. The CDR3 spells CASSLQLTEAFF. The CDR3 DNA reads TGTGCCAGCAGCCTACAGCTCACTGAAGCTTTCTTT.

The CDR3 region has the DNA TGCGCCAGCAGCGACCTACAGGGAAATGGGAACACCATATATTTT. The encoded protein is CASSDLQGNGNTIYF. This chain connects TRBV5-1 to TRBJ1-3; a possible D gene is TRBD1 (6 bases). CDR1 is SGHRS and CDR2 is YFSETQ in the germline V gene. The CDR3 loop spans 15 amino acids. Trimming removed 4 bases at V and 7 bases at J, with 18 bases between.

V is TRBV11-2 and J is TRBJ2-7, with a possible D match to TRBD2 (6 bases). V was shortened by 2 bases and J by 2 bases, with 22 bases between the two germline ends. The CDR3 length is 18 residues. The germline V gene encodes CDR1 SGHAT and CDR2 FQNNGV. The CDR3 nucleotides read TGTGCCAGCAGCTTAAATTACGGCGCGGCGGGAACCCCCTACGAGCAGTACTTC. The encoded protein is CASSLNYGAAGTPYEQYF.

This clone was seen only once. Here the CDR3 DNA reads TGCGCCAGCAGCCCGGGGCAACTAGCGGGGGTGACCGGGGAGCTGTTTTTT. Its translation is CASSPGQLAGVTGELFF. V and J are TRBV5-1 and TRBJ2-2, with 11 bases fitting TRBD2. This CDR3 contains 17 residues. Germline values: CDR1 SGHRS, CDR2 YFSETQ. V was clipped by 4 bases and J by 5 bases; unmatched bases: 10.

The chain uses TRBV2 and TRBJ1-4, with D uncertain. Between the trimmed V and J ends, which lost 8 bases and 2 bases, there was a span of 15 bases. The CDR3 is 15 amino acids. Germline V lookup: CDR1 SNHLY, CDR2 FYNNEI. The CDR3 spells CASVDVIGTNEKLFF. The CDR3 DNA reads TGTGCCAGCGTGGATGTTATCGGGACTAATGAAAAACTGTTTTTT.

CDR3 coding DNA: TGTGCCAGCTCACCTCTCGGGGATGAGAATTCACCCCTCCACTTT. Translating it yields CASSPLGDENSPLHF. The V gene is TRBV18, the J gene TRBJ1-6; D unclear. Germline V gene lookup returns CDR1 KGHSH and CDR2 LQKENI. The CDR3 consists of 15 residues. V was pared by 3 bases and J by 7 bases, with 13 bases between.

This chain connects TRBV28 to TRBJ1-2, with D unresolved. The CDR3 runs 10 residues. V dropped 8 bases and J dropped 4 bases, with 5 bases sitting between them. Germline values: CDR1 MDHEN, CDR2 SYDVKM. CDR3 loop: CASGAYGYTF. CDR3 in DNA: TGTGCCAGCGGAGCCTATGGCTACACCTTC.

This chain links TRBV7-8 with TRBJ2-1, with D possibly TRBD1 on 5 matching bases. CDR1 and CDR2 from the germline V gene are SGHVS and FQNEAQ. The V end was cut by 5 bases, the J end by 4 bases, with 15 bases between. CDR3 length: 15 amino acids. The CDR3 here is CASSTSRVRYNEQFF. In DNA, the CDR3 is TGTGCCAGCAGCACAAGCAGGGTTCGGTACAATGAGCAGTTCTTC.

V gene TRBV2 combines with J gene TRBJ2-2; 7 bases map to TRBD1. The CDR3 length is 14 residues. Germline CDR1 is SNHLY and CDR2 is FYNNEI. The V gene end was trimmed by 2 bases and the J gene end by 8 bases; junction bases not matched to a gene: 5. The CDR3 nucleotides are TGTGCCAGCAGTGAATGGCAGGGGGTAGGGGAGCTGTTTTTT. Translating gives CASSEWQGVGELFF.

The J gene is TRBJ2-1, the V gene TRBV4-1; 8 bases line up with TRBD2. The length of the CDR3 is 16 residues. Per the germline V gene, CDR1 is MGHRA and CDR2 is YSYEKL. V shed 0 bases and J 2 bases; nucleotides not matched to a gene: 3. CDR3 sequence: CASSQEGSGAYNEQFF. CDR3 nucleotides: TGCGCCAGCAGCCAAGAGGGTAGCGGGGCCTACAATGAGCAGTTCTTC.

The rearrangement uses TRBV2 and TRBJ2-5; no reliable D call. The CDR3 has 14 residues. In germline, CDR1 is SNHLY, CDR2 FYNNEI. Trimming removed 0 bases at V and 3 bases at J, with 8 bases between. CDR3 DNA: TGTGCCAGCAGTGAAGCACGACTCGAAGAGACCCAGTACTTC. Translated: CASSEARLEETQYF.

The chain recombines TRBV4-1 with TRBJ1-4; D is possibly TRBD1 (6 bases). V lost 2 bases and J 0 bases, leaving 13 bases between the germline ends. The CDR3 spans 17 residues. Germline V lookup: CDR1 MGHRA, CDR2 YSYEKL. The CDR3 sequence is CASSQSTGWATNEKLFF. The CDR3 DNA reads TGCGCCAGCAGCCAATCTACAGGGTGGGCAACTAATGAAAAACTGTTTTTT.

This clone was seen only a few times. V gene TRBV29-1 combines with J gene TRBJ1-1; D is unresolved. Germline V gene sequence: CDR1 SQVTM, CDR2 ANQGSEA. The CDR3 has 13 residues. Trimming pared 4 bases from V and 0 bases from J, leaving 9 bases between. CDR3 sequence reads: CSVAEQLNTEAFF. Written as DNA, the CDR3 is TGCAGCGTTGCGGAACAGTTGAACACTGAAGCTTTCTTT.

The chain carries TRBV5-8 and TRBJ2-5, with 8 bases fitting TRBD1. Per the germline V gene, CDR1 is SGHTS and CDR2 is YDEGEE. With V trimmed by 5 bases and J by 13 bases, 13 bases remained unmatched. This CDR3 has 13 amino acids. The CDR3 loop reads CASSLPGQEGGYF. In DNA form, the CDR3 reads TGTGCCAGCAGTCTACCGGGACAGGAGGGGGGGTACTTC.

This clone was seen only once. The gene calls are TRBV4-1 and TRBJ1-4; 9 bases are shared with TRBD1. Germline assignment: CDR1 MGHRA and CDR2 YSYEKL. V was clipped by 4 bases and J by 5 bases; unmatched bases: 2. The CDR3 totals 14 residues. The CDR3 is CASSPGTGNEKLFF. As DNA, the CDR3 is TGCGCCAGCAGCCCGGGGACAGGGAATGAAAAACTGTTTTTT.

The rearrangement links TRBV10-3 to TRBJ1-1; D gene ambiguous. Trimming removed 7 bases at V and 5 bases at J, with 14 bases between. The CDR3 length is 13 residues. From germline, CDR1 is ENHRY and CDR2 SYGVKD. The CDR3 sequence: CAITETVGTEAFF. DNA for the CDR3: TGTGCCATCACGGAAACCGTCGGGACTGAAGCTTTCTTT.

The CDR3 DNA is TGTGCCAGCAGCACGTGGACAGACTCTGGAAACACCATATATTTT. This codes for CASSTWTDSGNTIYF. The rearrangement links TRBV5-6 to TRBJ1-3; tentatively, D is TRBD1 (6 bases). V lost 4 bases and J lost 0, with 11 bases in between. The V gene's germline CDR1 is SGHDT and CDR2 YYEEEE. The CDR3 extends over 15 amino acids.

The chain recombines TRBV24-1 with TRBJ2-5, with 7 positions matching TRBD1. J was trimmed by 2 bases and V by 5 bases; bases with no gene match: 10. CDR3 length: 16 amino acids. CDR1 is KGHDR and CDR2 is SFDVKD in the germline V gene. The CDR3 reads CATSATPGTEQETQYF. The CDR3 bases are TGTGCCACCAGTGCAACCCCCGGGACAGAACAAGAGACCCAGTACTTC.

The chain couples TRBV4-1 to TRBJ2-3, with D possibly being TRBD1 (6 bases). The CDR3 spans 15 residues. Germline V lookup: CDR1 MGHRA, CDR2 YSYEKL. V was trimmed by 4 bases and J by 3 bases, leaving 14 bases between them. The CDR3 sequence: CASSRTGQGTDTQYF. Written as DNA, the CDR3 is TGCGCCAGCAGCCGCACAGGGCAGGGGACAGATACGCAGTATTTT.